The clone carrying this TCR beta chain came up a few times. No antigen is known for it. Alongside a J-beta primer mix, a sample-barcoded 5' primer served in a second PCR lasting roughly 6 to 11 cycles. TCRdb processed the 5' RACE reads anew with MiXCR; each CDR3 protein has one entry. The sample lists about 970,000 distinct CDR3 sequences, roughly 50% occurring once. The sample, about 10 milliliters of peripheral blood, was drawn from each donor. Extractions gave at least 5 micrograms of total RNA per sample. The source of the sample is a study of blood T cells in healthy people across ages. In germline, CDR1 is LGHNT, CDR2 FRNRAP. The V and J ends lost 0 bases and 1 base respectively, with 13 bases between them. The CDR3 extends over 17 amino acids. Findings of the study overall: Leaving the PBMCs unsorted stopped any conclusive comparison of naive versus antigen-experienced cells. Per million T cells, the diversity of TCR beta decreased roughly linearly as age advanced.

The clonotype originates from a woman aged 55-69 years in good health. The sample was blood. V is TRBV12-5 and J is TRBJ2-1; tentatively, D is TRBD2 (5 bases). CDR3 nucleotide sequence: TGTGCTAGTGGTTTGGTACTAGGGCGCGGGTCCTACAATGAGCAGTTCTTC. Translated: CASGLVLGRGSYNEQFF. Looking up the rest from reference TRBV12-5 and TRBJ2-1 gives the full variable domain: DARVTQTPRHKVTEMGQEVTMRCQPILGHNTVFWYRQTMMQGLELLAYFRNRAPLDDSGMPKDRFSAEMPDATLATLKIQPSEPRDSAVYFCASGLVLGRGSYNEQFFGPGTRLTVL.